The rows below give T cell receptor beta chains drawn from one sample of a study of graft-versus-host responses after intestinal transplantation. Measured with immunoSEQ multiplex PCR; TCRdb has only the in-frame clones, and not every one. This table has 100,000 or so clones, about 92% appearing once. Their antigens remain unidentified. The source was unstimulated CD8+ T cells sorted from spleen or lymph node cells, collected before intestinal transplant. Source of these receptors: a human donor who received an intestinal transplant. Each CDR3 is given with its conserved first and last residue. A D gene is named only where the DNA matches it firmly. Only part of the rows carry a size: once, few, many, or a class if the clone is expanded.

d_call,cdr3_length,clone_size,v_call,j_call,cdr3_aa,cdr3_nt
TRBD1,16,once,TRBV27,TRBJ2-7,CASSHSWDRASYEQYF,TGTGCCAGCAGTCATTCCTGGGACAGGGCTTCCTACGAGCAGTACTTC
TRBD1,15,-,TRBV29-1,TRBJ2-4,CSVESLDRGEWNQYF,TGCAGCGTTGAATCTTTGGACAGGGGGGAATGGAATCAGTACTTC
-,13,-,TRBV4-3,TRBJ2-7,CASSQRPGDEQYF,TGCGCCAGCAGCCAACGCCCAGGGGACGAGCAGTACTTC
TRBD2,16,-,TRBV4-3,TRBJ2-7,CASSQDSLADSYEQYF,TGCGCCAGCAGCCAAGATTCGCTAGCGGATTCCTACGAGCAGTACTTC
TRBD1,16,-,TRBV5-4,TRBJ1-1,CASSLDVDRGLTEAFF,TGTGCCAGCAGCTTGGACGTTGACAGGGGCCTCACTGAAGCTTTCTTT
-,16,few,TRBV7-9,TRBJ2-2,CASSPTGKALTGELFF,TGTGCCAGCAGCCCAACAGGGAAGGCGTTAACCGGGGAGCTGTTTTTT
TRBD1,19,-,TRBV15,TRBJ2-4,CATSRAGTGSLTPKNIQYF,TGTGCCACCAGCAGAGCCGGGACAGGGTCCCTCACTCCCAAAAACATTCAGTACTTC
TRBD1,15,-,TRBV4-3,TRBJ1-2,CASSQDRDSPYGYTF,TGCGCCAGCAGCCAAGATAGGGACAGTCCCTATGGCTACACCTTC
-,16,few,TRBV4-3,TRBJ1-3,CASSQDHRVSGNTIYF,TGCGCCAGCAGCCAAGACCACAGGGTTTCGGGAAACACCATATATTTT
-,11,few,TRBV10-3,TRBJ2-7,CAIRQGYEQYF,TGTGCCATCAGGCAGGGCTACGAGCAGTACTTC
TRBD1,15,-,TRBV27,TRBJ2-7,CASSSEQGSSYEQYF,TGTGCCAGCAGTTCGGAACAGGGGAGCTCCTACGAGCAGTACTTC
-,15,-,TRBV6-1,TRBJ2-7,CASSGERTPGDEQYF,TGTGCCAGCAGTGGGGAAAGGACACCGGGGGACGAGCAGTACTTC
-,11,-,TRBV19,TRBJ1-2,CASSTGYGYTF,TGTGCCAGTAGTACCGGTTATGGCTACACCTTC
-,16,-,TRBV11-2,TRBJ1-6,CASSSLLSSYNSPLHF,TGTGCCAGCAGCTCCTTACTGAGCTCCTATAATTCACCCCTCCACTTT
-,12,-,TRBV13,TRBJ1-2,CASSSGTSGYTF,TGTGCCAGCAGCTCCGGGACATCTGGCTACACCTTC
-,15,-,TRBV9,TRBJ2-3,CASELGVSSTDTQYF,TGTGCCAGCGAACTCGGGGTTTCTAGCACAGATACGCAGTATTTT
TRBD1,15,-,TRBV12-5,TRBJ2-3,CASGLGQGYTDTQYF,TGTGCTAGTGGTTTGGGACAGGGCTACACAGATACGCAGTATTTT
TRBD2,16,-,TRBV10-3,TRBJ2-3,CAIWRGYSTSTDTQYF,TGTGCCATCTGGCGGGGGTACTCAACTAGCACAGATACGCAGTATTTT
-,13,-,TRBV27,TRBJ2-2,CASSLSGSGELFF,TGTGCCAGCAGCCTCAGCGGCTCCGGGGAGCTGTTTTTT
-,13,-,TRBV7-7,TRBJ2-3,CASSAMRADTQYF,TGTGCCAGCAGCGCCATGAGGGCAGATACGCAGTATTTT
-,15,once,TRBV19,TRBJ1-5,CASSLQDSHNQPQHF,TGTGCCAGTAGCCTACAGGACAGCCACAATCAGCCCCAGCATTTT
TRBD1,14,-,TRBV9,TRBJ2-1,CASSVGDRVNEQFF,TGTGCCAGCAGCGTAGGGGACAGGGTCAATGAGCAGTTCTTC
TRBD1,15,-,TRBV15,TRBJ2-7,CATSRYRDSVYEQYF,TGTGCCACCAGCAGATACCGGGACAGTGTCTACGAGCAGTACTTC
TRBD1,17,few,TRBV4-1,TRBJ1-4,CASSQSEQGALGEKLFF,TGCGCCAGCAGCCAATCTGAACAGGGGGCTCTGGGTGAAAAACTGTTTTTT
TRBD1,16,-,TRBV7-9,TRBJ1-2,CASSWDRNIANYGYTF,TGTGCCAGCAGCTGGGACAGAAACATAGCTAACTATGGCTACACCTTC
-,12,-,TRBV10-1,TRBJ2-2,CATSDSTGELFF,TGCGCCACTTCGGACAGCACCGGGGAGCTGTTTTTT
-,14,-,TRBV9,TRBJ1-3,CASSGDSSGNTIYF,TGTGCCAGCAGCGGTGACAGCTCTGGAAACACCATATATTTT
-,16,-,TRBV7-2,TRBJ1-6,CASSSGPYQRNSPLHF,TGTGCCAGCAGCTCCGGCCCGTACCAGCGTAATTCACCCCTCCACTTT
-,12,-,TRBV19,TRBJ1-2,CASSGGGNGYTF,TGTGCCAGTAGTGGGGGAGGGAACGGCTACACCTTC
TRBD1,13,-,TRBV30,TRBJ1-4,CAGRQGEAEKLFF,TGTGCCGGAAGGCAGGGGGAGGCTGAAAAACTGTTTTTT
TRBD2,17,-,TRBV7-9,TRBJ2-1,CASSTAETSGDFNEQFF,TGTGCCAGCAGCACCGCCGAGACTAGCGGGGATTTCAATGAGCAGTTCTTC
TRBD2,17,once,TRBV7-9,TRBJ2-5,CASSPKPTSGEQETQYF,TGTGCCAGCAGCCCGAAACCTACTAGCGGGGAACAAGAGACCCAGTACTTC
TRBD2,14,-,TRBV7-8,TRBJ2-1,CASSSGGSYNEQFF,TGTGCCAGCAGCTCGGGGGGGTCCTACAATGAGCAGTTCTTC
TRBD1,18,-,TRBV23-1,TRBJ1-6,CASSHPNRTGENNSPLHF,TGCGCCAGCAGTCACCCGAACCGGACAGGAGAAAATAATTCACCCCTCCACTTT
-,14,-,TRBV7-6,TRBJ1-1,CASSPRQTNTEAFF,TGTGCCAGCAGCCCGAGACAGACGAACACTGAAGCTTTCTTT
-,16,-,TRBV25-1,TRBJ2-6,CASSDSPGSGANVLTF,TGTGCCAGCAGTGACAGTCCGGGGTCTGGGGCCAACGTCCTGACTTTC
TRBD2,14,-,TRBV30,TRBJ2-1,CAWSPSGGGNEQFF,TGTGCCTGGAGTCCTAGCGGGGGGGGCAATGAGCAGTTCTTC
TRBD2,13,-,TRBV27,TRBJ2-7,CASKSGGADEQYF,TGTGCCAGCAAGTCGGGGGGGGCGGACGAGCAGTACTTC
-,11,-,TRBV27,TRBJ2-1,CASSIGNEQFF,TGTGCCAGCAGTATCGGGAATGAGCAGTTCTTC
TRBD1,15,-,TRBV7-9,TRBJ2-2,CASSLGTGSPGELFF,TGTGCCAGCAGCTTAGGGACAGGGTCCCCCGGGGAGCTGTTTTTT
-,14,-,TRBV7-2,TRBJ1-1,CASSNRSMNTEAFF,TGTGCCAGCAGCAACAGGAGCATGAACACTGAAGCTTTCTTT
-,18,-,TRBV9,TRBJ2-4,CASSVGGSTLPRGNIQYF,TGTGCCAGCAGCGTAGGGGGTTCTACGTTACCCCGAGGGAACATTCAGTACTTC
TRBD1,14,-,TRBV27,TRBJ1-2,CASSPERQGYGYTF,TGTGCCAGCAGTCCGGAGCGACAGGGGTATGGCTACACCTTC
-,14,once,TRBV10-1,TRBJ2-3,CASSTVVSALAQYF,TGCGCCAGCAGTACGGTAGTTAGCGCCCTGGCGCAGTATTTT
TRBD2,13,-,TRBV4-3,TRBJ2-7,CASSQGEGSEQYF,TGCGCCAGCAGCCAAGGGGAGGGGTCCGAGCAGTACTTC
TRBD2,15,-,TRBV4-3,TRBJ2-3,CASSLSGVSTDTQYF,TGCGCCAGCAGCCTTAGCGGGGTCAGCACAGATACGCAGTATTTT
-,13,-,TRBV27,TRBJ2-3,CASYRTTTDTQYF,TGTGCCAGCTACAGGACAACCACAGATACGCAGTATTTT
TRBD2,13,once,TRBV19,TRBJ2-7,CASSPGLGYEQYF,TGTGCCAGTAGTCCCGGACTAGGCTACGAGCAGTACTTC
TRBD1,14,-,TRBV19,TRBJ1-1,CASTWGRGDTEAFF,TGTGCCAGTACCTGGGGCAGGGGGGACACTGAAGCTTTCTTT
-,14,-,TRBV21-1,TRBJ2-7,CASSTWDYSYEQYF,TGTGCCAGCAGCACCTGGGACTACTCCTACGAGCAGTACTTC
-,14,-,TRBV4-1,TRBJ2-7,CASSNRDWASEQYF,TGCGCCAGCAGCAACCGGGACTGGGCGTCCGAGCAGTACTTC
TRBD1,14,once,TRBV27,TRBJ2-1,CASSPGTGGNEQFF,TGTGCCAGCAGTCCCGGGACAGGGGGCAATGAGCAGTTCTTC
TRBD1,14,-,TRBV9,TRBJ1-1,CASSVGQGETEAFF,TGTGCCAGCAGCGTGGGACAGGGCGAGACTGAAGCTTTCTTT
-,14,-,TRBV15,TRBJ2-2,CATSGWGDTGELFF,TGTGCCACCAGCGGATGGGGGGACACCGGGGAGCTGTTTTTT